This is a list of T cell receptor beta chains from one sample in a study of blood T cell repertoires in COVID-19. Repertoires were generated with immunoSEQ multiplex PCR, while TCRdb's copy carries only in-frame clones and drops some. The table includes roughly 280,000 clones, roughly 80% detected once. The specimen was peripheral blood. The receptors come from a man aged 55 to 70 who had recovered from COVID-19. The CDR3 runs from the conserved cysteine through the conserved F or W. A D gene is named only where the DNA matches it firmly. A clone size is listed for some rows: how often the clone was seen (once, few, many), or a class if it is expanded.

V gene: TRBV18
D gene: .
clone size: .
J gene: TRBJ1-4
CDR3 DNA: TGTGCCAGCTCAATTCTACAGGGTGAAAAACTGTTTTTT
CDR3 protein: CASSILQGEKLFF

V gene: TRBV5-4
D gene: TRBD1
clone size: .
J gene: TRBJ2-1
CDR3 DNA: TGTGCCAGCAGTATGGGACAGTTGAATGAGCAGTTCTTC
CDR3 protein: CASSMGQLNEQFF

V gene: TRBV3-1/TRBV3-2
D gene: .
clone size: .
J gene: TRBJ1-3
CDR3 DNA: TGTGCCAGCAGCCAACGATCTCGGGGGGACACCATATATTTT
CDR3 protein: CASSQRSRGDTIYF

V gene: TRBV19
D gene: .
clone size: .
J gene: TRBJ1-1
CDR3 DNA: TGTGCCAGTAGTAAACAGGATGGGAACACTGAAGCTTTCTTT
CDR3 protein: CASSKQDGNTEAFF

V gene: TRBV13
D gene: .
clone size: .
J gene: TRBJ2-5
CDR3 DNA: TGTGCCAGCAGCGACAGCCTCCAAGAGACCCAGTACTTC
CDR3 protein: CASSDSLQETQYF

V gene: TRBV6-4
D gene: TRBD2
clone size: .
J gene: TRBJ2-1
CDR3 DNA: TGTGCCAGCAGCCCTAGCGGGAGTGCCCATGAGCAGTTCTTC
CDR3 protein: CASSPSGSAHEQFF

V gene: TRBV30
D gene: TRBD1
clone size: .
J gene: TRBJ1-1
CDR3 DNA: TGTGCCTGGAGGGCCCGGGACAGGCGTTTTGAAGCTTTCTTT
CDR3 protein: CAWRARDRRFEAFF

V gene: TRBV7-2
D gene: TRBD2
clone size: .
J gene: TRBJ2-2
CDR3 DNA: TGTGCCAGCAGCTTAGACGGGACTAGTTACGGGGAGCTGTTTTTT
CDR3 protein: CASSLDGTSYGELFF

V gene: TRBV14
D gene: TRBD1
clone size: .
J gene: TRBJ2-7
CDR3 DNA: TGTGCCAGCAGCCGAGGACAGGGGGTCGGAGGTTCCTACGAGCAGTACTTC
CDR3 protein: CASSRGQGVGGSYEQYF

V gene: TRBV7-8
D gene: TRBD2
clone size: .
J gene: TRBJ2-3
CDR3 DNA: TGTGCCAGCAGCTTAGGATCCTATGGGGGGGTAGATACGCAGTATTTT
CDR3 protein: CASSLGSYGGVDTQYF

V gene: TRBV16
D gene: TRBD1
clone size: .
J gene: TRBJ1-1
CDR3 DNA: TGTGCCAGCAGCCAAGGTGTCAGGGGGAGAGGCACTGAAGCTTTCTTT
CDR3 protein: CASSQGVRGRGTEAFF

V gene: TRBV29-1
D gene: .
clone size: few
J gene: TRBJ1-5
CDR3 DNA: TGCAGCGTTGAACTGGCCCCCAATCAGCCCCAGCATTTT
CDR3 protein: CSVELAPNQPQHF

V gene: TRBV10-1
D gene: .
clone size: few
J gene: TRBJ1-2
CDR3 DNA: TGCGCCAGCAGTGAGTTAAGTAATAAGAGTCTCGGGGTAAATGGCTACACCTTC
CDR3 protein: CASSELSNKSLGVNGYTF

V gene: TRBV6-5
D gene: TRBD1
clone size: .
J gene: TRBJ2-1
CDR3 DNA: TGTGCCAGCAGTACAGGGGTGGGTGAGCAGTTCTTC
CDR3 protein: CASSTGVGEQFF

V gene: TRBV5-1
D gene: TRBD1
clone size: .
J gene: TRBJ2-4
CDR3 DNA: TGCGCCAGCAGCTTGGGTCCCTTGACAGGGGAAGCCAAAAACATTCAGTACTTC
CDR3 protein: CASSLGPLTGEAKNIQYF

V gene: TRBV9
D gene: .
clone size: .
J gene: TRBJ2-7
CDR3 DNA: TGTGCCAGCAGCGTAGCGGGTGTGGGCTACGAGCAGTACTTC
CDR3 protein: CASSVAGVGYEQYF

V gene: TRBV7-3
D gene: TRBD1
clone size: .
J gene: TRBJ2-6
CDR3 DNA: TGTGCCAGCAGCTCCCCAGGGGGAAGGGCCAACGTCCTGACTTTC
CDR3 protein: CASSSPGGRANVLTF

V gene: TRBV21-1
D gene: .
clone size: .
J gene: TRBJ2-7
CDR3 DNA: TGTGCCAGCAGCGGCCTAATTTTAACAGGGGAGTCCTACGAGCAGTACTTC
CDR3 protein: CASSGLILTGESYEQYF

V gene: TRBV19
D gene: .
clone size: .
J gene: TRBJ1-3
CDR3 DNA: TGTGCCAGCTCCAGGGCAGCCAACTCTGGAAACACCATATATTTT
CDR3 protein: CASSRAANSGNTIYF

V gene: TRBV6-5
D gene: TRBD1
clone size: .
J gene: TRBJ2-5
CDR3 DNA: TGTGCCACCGGGGACAGAGGGGAGACCCAGTACTTC
CDR3 protein: CATGDRGETQYF

V gene: TRBV28
D gene: TRBD1
clone size: .
J gene: TRBJ1-1
CDR3 DNA: TGTGCCAGCAGTCCAGGGGGCTCGGTCACTGAAGCTTTCTTT
CDR3 protein: CASSPGGSVTEAFF

V gene: TRBV30
D gene: .
clone size: .
J gene: TRBJ1-6
CDR3 DNA: TGTGCCTGGACGGCGGGGGTGAGCTCCTATAATTCACCCCTCCACTTT
CDR3 protein: CAWTAGVSSYNSPLHF

V gene: TRBV28
D gene: .
clone size: many
J gene: TRBJ2-1
CDR3 DNA: TGTGCCAGCAGTATCAAACTAGATTTGGGTGAGCAGTTCTTC
CDR3 protein: CASSIKLDLGEQFF

V gene: TRBV11-2
D gene: .
clone size: .
J gene: TRBJ2-2
CDR3 DNA: TGTGCCAGCAGCAATTTAGGGGAGCTGTTTTTT
CDR3 protein: CASSNLGELFF

V gene: TRBV19
D gene: .
clone size: .
J gene: TRBJ2-5
CDR3 DNA: TGTGCCAGTACTTTGAGCGCTGGAGAGACCCAGTACTTC
CDR3 protein: CASTLSAGETQYF

V gene: TRBV29-1
D gene: .
clone size: .
J gene: TRBJ2-5
CDR3 DNA: TGCAGCGTCGCCCAGGGGTTGCAGACCCAGTACTTC
CDR3 protein: CSVAQGLQTQYF

V gene: TRBV28
D gene: .
clone size: .
J gene: TRBJ1-4
CDR3 DNA: TGTGCCAGCAGACGGGAGAGGCAGCCTAATGAAAAACTGTTTTTT
CDR3 protein: CASRRERQPNEKLFF

V gene: TRBV29-1
D gene: .
clone size: .
J gene: TRBJ1-1
CDR3 DNA: TGCAGCGTTGCAGGGATCACTGAAGCTTTCTTT
CDR3 protein: CSVAGITEAFF

V gene: TRBV6-4
D gene: TRBD1
clone size: .
J gene: TRBJ2-4
CDR3 DNA: TGTGCCAGCAGTGACCCACCGGGACAGGTGGCCAAAAACATTCAGTACTTC
CDR3 protein: CASSDPPGQVAKNIQYF

V gene: TRBV4-1
D gene: TRBD2
clone size: .
J gene: TRBJ2-1
CDR3 DNA: TGCGCCAGCAGCCAAGAAACGAGGACTAGCGGGGGTCAGGATGAGCAGTTCTTC
CDR3 protein: CASSQETRTSGGQDEQFF

V gene: TRBV2
D gene: .
clone size: .
J gene: TRBJ2-2
CDR3 DNA: TGTGCCAGCAGTGAAACCGCGACCGGGGAGCTGTTTTTT
CDR3 protein: CASSETATGELFF

V gene: TRBV5-1
D gene: TRBD1
clone size: .
J gene: TRBJ1-2
CDR3 DNA: TGCGCCAGCAGCAAAGGACAGGGAATTAACTATGGCTACACCTTC
CDR3 protein: CASSKGQGINYGYTF

V gene: TRBV27
D gene: TRBD1
clone size: .
J gene: TRBJ1-6
CDR3 DNA: TGTGCCAGCAGTTTTTTGACAGGGGGTAGTTCCTATAATTCACCCCTCCACTTT
CDR3 protein: CASSFLTGGSSYNSPLHF

V gene: TRBV12-5
D gene: TRBD2
clone size: .
J gene: TRBJ2-5
CDR3 DNA: TGTGCTAGTGGTGGGGAGTCCCTAGCGGGAGCAGAGACCCAGTACTTC
CDR3 protein: CASGGESLAGAETQYF

V gene: TRBV5-1
D gene: TRBD2
clone size: .
J gene: TRBJ2-5
CDR3 DNA: TGCGCCAGCAGCTTCCAGCGGGGGGGCCGAGAGACCCAGTACTTC
CDR3 protein: CASSFQRGGRETQYF

V gene: TRBV4-1
D gene: TRBD1
clone size: once
J gene: TRBJ2-5
CDR3 DNA: TGCGCCAGCAGCCGGGGGTCAGGGGGCGGGGTGGAGACCCAGTACTTC
CDR3 protein: CASSRGSGGGVETQYF

V gene: TRBV9
D gene: .
clone size: .
J gene: TRBJ2-7
CDR3 DNA: TGTGCCAGCAGCCGGGAAAGCTCCTACGAGCAGTACTTC
CDR3 protein: CASSRESSYEQYF

V gene: TRBV12-5
D gene: .
clone size: .
J gene: TRBJ2-1
CDR3 DNA: TGTGCTAGTGGTTTGGTTGTTGGGGGGGGCCTTAATGAGCAGTTCTTC
CDR3 protein: CASGLVVGGGLNEQFF

V gene: TRBV10-3
D gene: TRBD1
clone size: .
J gene: TRBJ1-4
CDR3 DNA: TGTGCCATCAAAGGACAGGGGGCGCGTGAAAAACTGTTTTTT
CDR3 protein: CAIKGQGAREKLFF

V gene: TRBV25-1
D gene: TRBD1
clone size: .
J gene: TRBJ2-6
CDR3 DNA: TGTGCCAGCAGTGTTAATTCCGGGACAGGCGGGGCCAACGTCCTGACTTTC
CDR3 protein: CASSVNSGTGGANVLTF

V gene: TRBV2
D gene: .
clone size: .
J gene: TRBJ1-1
CDR3 DNA: TGTGCCAGCAGTGAATGGGACACTAGCACTGAAGCTTTCTTT
CDR3 protein: CASSEWDTSTEAFF

V gene: TRBV30
D gene: TRBD2
clone size: once
J gene: TRBJ2-1
CDR3 DNA: TGTGCCTGGAGTATACTAGCGGGGTCCTACAATGAGCAGTTCTTC
CDR3 protein: CAWSILAGSYNEQFF

V gene: TRBV4-1
D gene: .
clone size: .
J gene: TRBJ1-1
CDR3 DNA: TGCGCCAGCAGCCAAGGGAACGGACAGAAGAACGGCCCTGAAGCTTTCTTT
CDR3 protein: CASSQGNGQKNGPEAFF

V gene: TRBV6-5
D gene: TRBD1
clone size: few
J gene: TRBJ1-3
CDR3 DNA: TGTGCCAGCAGTTACTCGACAGGGTCTGGAAACACCATATATTTT
CDR3 protein: CASSYSTGSGNTIYF

V gene: TRBV10-3
D gene: .
clone size: .
J gene: TRBJ1-1
CDR3 DNA: TGTGCCATCAGTGAGGGAGTGGTGAACACTGAAGCTTTCTTT
CDR3 protein: CAISEGVVNTEAFF

V gene: TRBV6-2/TRBV6-3
D gene: TRBD1
clone size: .
J gene: TRBJ2-4
CDR3 DNA: TGTGCCAGCAGTTACGGCCAGGGGGCGTCCAAAAACATTCAGTACTTC
CDR3 protein: CASSYGQGASKNIQYF

V gene: TRBV7-9
D gene: .
clone size: few
J gene: TRBJ2-1
CDR3 DNA: TGTGCCAGCAGCAGCTCACAGGTGAGCTCCTACAATGAGCAGTTCTTC
CDR3 protein: CASSSSQVSSYNEQFF

V gene: TRBV9
D gene: .
clone size: .
J gene: TRBJ1-5
CDR3 DNA: TGTGCCAGCAGCGGATACCTGGGGCCTTATAGCAATCAGCCCCAGCATTTT
CDR3 protein: CASSGYLGPYSNQPQHF